The subject of this entry is one TCR beta chain. This receptor's antigen is unknown. The sample holds no much larger clone one base away, and base qualities are not on file. This specimen comes from a study of shared clonotypes between healthy human individuals (dated by TCRdb to the early 2020s). General notes on the study: A few men and two women, aged 18 to 49 years, made up the cohort. For each donor, CD4 naive and CD4 memory were each run on three plates, CD8 naive on two plates, and CD8 memory on one plate. The study deeply sequenced blood TCR repertoires of about 5 healthy adults to estimate repertoire size and the extent of clonotype sharing between individuals. Different laboratories and diverse techniques were used to prepare libraries and sequence TCR repertoires, to increase sequencing depth and limit assay-specific biases. Leukapheresis yielded between about 0.8 and 8.9 billion PBMCs per donor.

For the CD8 naive samples, CD45RO-negative cells were positively selected for CCR7, yielding a CD45RA+CCR7+ population from which TemRA cells were excluded. The donors were healthy, HIV-negative adults with no recently reported acute infections or vaccinations. Every donor was a Caucasian adult residing in Nashville, Tennessee, USA. After blood collection by leukapheresis, PBMCs were isolated using Ficoll-Histopaque density gradient centrifugation and then cryopreserved in the vapor phase of liquid nitrogen. Analytical flow cytometry was used to check the purity and quantity of every magnetically sorted T cell population. Each sorted fraction had its genomic DNA isolated and then quantified by UV absorbance on a Nanodrop 2000c. TCR CDR3 regions were amplified from genomic DNA by multiplex PCR using the deep immunoSEQ assay. Extracted genomic DNA from each cell subset was spread evenly across all wells of several immunoSEQ 96-well plates, with each plate serving as a replicate. For sorted subsets, each replicate PCR was loaded with around 200 ng genomic DNA, equivalent to 30,000 to 35,000 T cell genomes. Purified libraries were quantified with a Qubit 3.0 fluorometer, sized on a Bioanalyzer 2100, and re-quantified with the KAPA Library Quantification kit. Each immunoSEQ 96-well plate was sequenced on its own single-read 150-cycle Illumina NextSeq 550 flow cell. The authors' analysis ran thus. The immunoSEQ output contained only junctional sequences without quality scores, so filtering could not match that applied to full-length reads. Sequences were annotated with PyIR, a Python wrapper for IgBLAST v1.9, and V/J genes and CDR3 were assigned using IMGT germline references. Reads were removed for weak V/J assignments (E-value above 1e-6), missing CDR3, stop codons, out-of-frame junctions, or ambiguous translated residues. V3J clonotypes were defined by identical inferred V gene, J gene, and CDR3 amino acid sequence. Percentage overlap between repertoires was computed as shared unique clonotypes divided by the size of the smaller repertoire. Repertoire richness was assessed with RTK rarefaction, the Chao1 estimator, and Recon v2.1 estimates of unobserved clonotypes. Generation probabilities were computed with OLGA for all TCRbeta clonotypes obtained by the gDNA method from four donors. TCRdb obtained this table from immuneACCESS and retained in-frame rearrangements with V and J assigned. These tables miss some clones; where compared with another copy, unresolved V genes account for less than half of the shortfall, and the remainder is unexplained. V and J calls and clone size come straight from that table; D and trimming were deduced from the DNA. For this sample the table gives nearly 2 million clones, of which less than 95% were detected only once. Roughly 1.2% of the sample rests with the top ten.

The study at large found these results: Based on pairwise subsampling, the degree of clonotype sharing among donors was expected to be affected by sequencing depth. Because the study included only a small number of donors, the genetic and exposure-history diversity represented was limited. Across four donors, 4.5% to 6.5% of naive CD4, roughly 3.3% of naive CD8, 2% to 2.5% of memory CD4, and 0.4% of memory CD8 clonotypes were shared. Incomplete sequencing was indicated by rarefaction of sorted-subset datasets, despite the large sequencing depth. Sampling was restricted to blood, and TCR repertoires in tissues likely differ from the TCR repertoires found in blood. Naive subsets generally had larger estimated clonotype richness than memory subsets. Clonotypes shared by all four sorted-subset donors showed higher generation probabilities than non-shared clonotypes.

Sequenced sample: naive CD8+ T cells sorted from blood. The sample's cell subset or site label, decoded: CD45RA+CCR7+. This clonotype was sampled from a man aged 18-30 years in good health.

The CDR3 is CASSPAPTGASYEQYF. The DNA sequence is as follows: TGTGCCAGCTCACCAGCCCCCACAGGGGCGTCCTACGAGCAGTACTTC. Recombination joined TRBV18 with TRBJ2-7, and TRBD1 aligns with 7 junction nucleotides. The CDR3 runs 16 amino acids, cysteine and phenylalanine included. The kept DNA is CDR3 alone, 48 bases in frame from the first base. According to the germline V gene, CDR1 reads KGHSH and CDR2 reads LQKENI. From V the trimming removes 2 bases and from J it removes 1 base, while the gene matches leave 8 bases of the junction unaccounted for. The reference TRBV18 and TRBJ2-7 proteins fill in what lies around the CDR3, so the full variable domain reads NAGVMQNPRHLVRRRGQEARLRCSPMKGHSHVYWYRQLPEEGLKFMVYLQKENIIDESGMPKERFSAEFPKEGPSILRIQQVVRGDSAAYFCASSPAPTGASYEQYFGPGTRLTVT.